The clone carrying this T cell receptor delta chain was detected a few times. This entry comes from a study of gamma-delta T cells after stem cell transplantation. Trimming at V came to 3 bases and at J to 6 bases, leaving 21 bases not matched to a gene. This CDR3 region has 19 residues. Germline lookup yields CDR1 TSWWSYY and CDR2 QGS. TCRdb re-called clones from the RT-PCR reads using CATT. The profile covers about 7,800 delta-chain clones, with roughly 15% appearing a single time and around 5.9% taken by the ten largest. The source material was gamma-delta T cells. This TCR came from a human donor. It is not recorded whose cells these are; they may come from a transplant donor. The chain uses TRDV1 and TRDJ1; 8 bases map to TRDD2. The CDR3 nucleotides read TGTGCTCTTGGGGAGACCTTCCTAAGGCTTACTTTGTGCCATCATAAACTCATCTTT. It specifies CALGETFLRLTLCHHKLIF.